The 3 T cell receptor beta chains listed next were all sequenced from one sample in a study of CXCR3-negative and CXCR3-positive naive CD8 T cells. Findings of the study overall: A higher hydrophobicity marked the TRB CDR3s of CXCR3-positive naive cells versus CXCR3-negative naive cells.

These receptors are not linked to any known antigen. The TRB libraries of cDNA were built by UMI-labeled 5' RACE. TCRdb processed the 5' RACE reads again and assigns one entry to each CDR3 protein, with no DNA. This table lists approximately 5,300 distinct CDR3 sequences. The sequenced sample consisted of naive CXCR3+ CD8+ T cells from blood. As for subset: CD45RO-CCR7+CD27+CD95- naive CD8+ T cells expressing CXCR3 (TNR3+). The receptors stem from a human donor in good health. Some clones in this sample may be carry-over from other donors' samples.

This clonotype is identified as medium-sized (0.01 to 0.1%) from frequency. The chain recombines TRBV20-1 with TRBJ2-7. This CDR3 has 13 amino acids. CDR1 DFQATT and CDR2 SNEGSKA come from the germline V gene (reference sequence). The CDR3 region is CSARVRSSYEQYF.

This clonotype is identified as medium-sized from frequency. The chain uses TRBV29-1 and TRBJ2-7; TCRdb lists TRBD1, though no DNA is available to test this call. The germline gives CDR1 SQVTM, CDR2 ANQGSEA. CDR3 length: 14 residues. CDR3 protein: CSVVFGTGGYEQYF.

The chain joins TRBV7-3 to TRBJ2-3; without DNA, the TCRdb call of TRBD1 cannot be checked. The CDR3 consists of 13 residues. From germline, CDR1 is SGHTA and CDR2 FQGTGA. CDR3 protein: CASSLGGQDTQYF.